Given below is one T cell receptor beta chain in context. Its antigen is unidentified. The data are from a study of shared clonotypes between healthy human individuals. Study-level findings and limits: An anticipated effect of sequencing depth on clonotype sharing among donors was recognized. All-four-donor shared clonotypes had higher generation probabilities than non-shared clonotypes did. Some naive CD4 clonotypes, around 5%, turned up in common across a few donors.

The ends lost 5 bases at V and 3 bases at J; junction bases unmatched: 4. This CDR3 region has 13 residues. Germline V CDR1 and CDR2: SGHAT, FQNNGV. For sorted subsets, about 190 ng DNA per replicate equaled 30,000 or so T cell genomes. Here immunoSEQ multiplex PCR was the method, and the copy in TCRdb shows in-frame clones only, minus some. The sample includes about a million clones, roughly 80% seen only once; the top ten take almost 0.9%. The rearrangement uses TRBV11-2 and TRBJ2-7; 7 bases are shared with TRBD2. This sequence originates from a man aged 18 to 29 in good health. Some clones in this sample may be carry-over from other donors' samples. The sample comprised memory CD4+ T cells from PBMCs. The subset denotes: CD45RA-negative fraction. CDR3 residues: CASSRRGGYEQYF. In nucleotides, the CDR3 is TGTGCCAGCAGCCGCCGCGGGGGCTACGAGCAGTACTTC. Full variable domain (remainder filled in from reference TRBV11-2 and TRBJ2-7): EAGVAQSPRYKIIEKRQSVAFWCNPISGHATLYWYQQILGQGPKLLIQFQNNGVVDDSQLPKDRFSAERLKGVDSTLKIQPAKLEDSAVYLCASSRRGGYEQYFGPGTRLTVT.